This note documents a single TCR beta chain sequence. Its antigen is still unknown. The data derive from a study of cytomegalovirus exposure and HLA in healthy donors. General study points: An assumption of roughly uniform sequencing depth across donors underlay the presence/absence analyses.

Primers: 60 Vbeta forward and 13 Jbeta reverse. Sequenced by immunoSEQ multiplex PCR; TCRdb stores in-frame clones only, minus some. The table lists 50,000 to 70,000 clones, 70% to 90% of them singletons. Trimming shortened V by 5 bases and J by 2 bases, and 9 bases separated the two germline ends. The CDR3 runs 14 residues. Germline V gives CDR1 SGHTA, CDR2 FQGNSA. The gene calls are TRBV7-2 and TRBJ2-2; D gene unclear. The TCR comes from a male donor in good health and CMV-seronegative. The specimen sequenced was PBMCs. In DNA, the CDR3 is TGTGCCAGCAGCCAGACACCTAACACCGGGGAGCTGTTTTTT. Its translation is CASSQTPNTGELFF.